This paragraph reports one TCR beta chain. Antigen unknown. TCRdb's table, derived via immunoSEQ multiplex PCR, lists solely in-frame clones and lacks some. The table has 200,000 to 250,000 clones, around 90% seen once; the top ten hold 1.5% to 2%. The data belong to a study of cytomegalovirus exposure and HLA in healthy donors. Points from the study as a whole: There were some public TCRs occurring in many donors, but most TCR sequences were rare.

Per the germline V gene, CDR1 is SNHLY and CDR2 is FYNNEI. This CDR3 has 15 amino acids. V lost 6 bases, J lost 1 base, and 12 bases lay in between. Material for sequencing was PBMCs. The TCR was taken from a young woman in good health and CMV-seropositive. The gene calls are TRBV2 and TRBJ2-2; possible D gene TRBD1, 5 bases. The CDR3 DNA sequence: TGTGCCAGCAGAGAACTGCAGGGGAACACCGGGGAGCTGTTTTTT. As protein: CASRELQGNTGELFF.